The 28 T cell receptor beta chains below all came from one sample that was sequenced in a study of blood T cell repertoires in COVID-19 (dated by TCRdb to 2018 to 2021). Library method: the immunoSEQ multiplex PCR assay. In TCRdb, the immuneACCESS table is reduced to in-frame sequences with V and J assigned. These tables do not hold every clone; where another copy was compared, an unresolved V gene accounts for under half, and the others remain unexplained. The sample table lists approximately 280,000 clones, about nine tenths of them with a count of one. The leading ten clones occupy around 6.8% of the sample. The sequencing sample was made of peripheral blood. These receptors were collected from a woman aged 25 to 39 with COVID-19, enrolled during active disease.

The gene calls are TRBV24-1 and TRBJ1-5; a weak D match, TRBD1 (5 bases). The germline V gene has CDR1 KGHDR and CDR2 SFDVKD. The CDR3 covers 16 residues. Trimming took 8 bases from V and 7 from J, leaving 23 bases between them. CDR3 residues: CATTPPVGGGEQPQHF. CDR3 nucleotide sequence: TGTGCCACCACCCCTCCGGTGGGGGGGGGAGAACAGCCCCAGCATTTT.

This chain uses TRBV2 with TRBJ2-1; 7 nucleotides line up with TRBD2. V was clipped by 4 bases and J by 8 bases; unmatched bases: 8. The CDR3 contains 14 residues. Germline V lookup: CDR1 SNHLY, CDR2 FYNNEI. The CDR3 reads CASSGLASGDEQFF. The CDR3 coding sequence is TGTGCCAGCAGTGGGCTAGCGAGCGGGGATGAGCAGTTCTTC. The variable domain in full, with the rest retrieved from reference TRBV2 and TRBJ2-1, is EPEVTQTPSHQVTQMGQEVILRCVPISNHLYFYWYRQILGQKVEFLVSFYNNEISEKSEIFDDQFSVERPDGSNFTLKIRSTKLEDSAMYFCASSGLASGDEQFFGPGTRLTVL.

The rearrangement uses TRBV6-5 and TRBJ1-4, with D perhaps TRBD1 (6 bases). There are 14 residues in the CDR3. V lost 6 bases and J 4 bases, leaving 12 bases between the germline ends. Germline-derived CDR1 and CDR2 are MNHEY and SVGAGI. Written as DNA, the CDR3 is TGTGCCAGCAGCTTACAGGGCTTTAATGAAAAACTGTTTTTT. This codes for CASSLQGFNEKLFF.

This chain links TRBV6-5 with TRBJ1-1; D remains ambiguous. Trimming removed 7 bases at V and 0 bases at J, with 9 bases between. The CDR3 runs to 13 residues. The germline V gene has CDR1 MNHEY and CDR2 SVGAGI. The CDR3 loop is CASNDILNTEAFF. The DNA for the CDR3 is TGTGCCAGCAACGACATATTGAACACTGAAGCTTTCTTT.

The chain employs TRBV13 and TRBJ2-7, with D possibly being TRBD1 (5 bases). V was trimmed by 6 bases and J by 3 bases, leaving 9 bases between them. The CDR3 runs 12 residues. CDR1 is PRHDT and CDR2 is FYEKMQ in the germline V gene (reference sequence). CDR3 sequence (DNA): TGTGCCAGCAGGATAGGGGACTACGAGCAGTACTTC. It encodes CASRIGDYEQYF.

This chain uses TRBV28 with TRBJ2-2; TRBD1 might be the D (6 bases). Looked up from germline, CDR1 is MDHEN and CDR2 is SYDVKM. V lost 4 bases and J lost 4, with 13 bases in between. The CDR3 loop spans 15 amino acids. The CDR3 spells CASSYTIQGTGELFF. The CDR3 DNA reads TGTGCCAGCAGTTACACCATACAGGGCACCGGGGAGCTGTTTTTT.

The CDR3 sequence: CASSPGRGQITGELFF. The CDR3 coding sequence is TGTGCCAGCAGCCCCGGACGAGGGCAGATCACCGGGGAGCTGTTTTTT. V is TRBV5-4 and J is TRBJ2-2; the D gene is possibly TRBD2 (5 bases). From germline, CDR1 is SGHNT and CDR2 YYREEE (reference sequence). The CDR3 covers 16 residues. The V gene lost 4 bases and the J gene lost 4 bases, with 17 bases spanning the gap.

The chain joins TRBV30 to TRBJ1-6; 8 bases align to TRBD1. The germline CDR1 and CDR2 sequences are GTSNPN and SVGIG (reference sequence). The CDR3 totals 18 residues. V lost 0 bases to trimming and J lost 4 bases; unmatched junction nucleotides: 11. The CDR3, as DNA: TGTGCCTGGAGTGTACCGAGGACAGGGCCTTCATATAATTCACCCCTCCACTTT. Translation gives CAWSVPRTGPSYNSPLHF.

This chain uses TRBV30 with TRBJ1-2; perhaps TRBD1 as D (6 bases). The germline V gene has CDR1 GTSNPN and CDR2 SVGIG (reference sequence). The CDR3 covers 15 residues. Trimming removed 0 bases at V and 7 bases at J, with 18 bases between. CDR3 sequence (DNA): TGTGCCTGGAGTGTATGGGGGCAAGGCGGGGGTGGCTACACCTTC. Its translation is CAWSVWGQGGGGYTF.

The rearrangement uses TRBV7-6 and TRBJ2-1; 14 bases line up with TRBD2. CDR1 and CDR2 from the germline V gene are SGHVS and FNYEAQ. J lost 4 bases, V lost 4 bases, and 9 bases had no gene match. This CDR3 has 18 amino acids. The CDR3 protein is CASSSGTSGSWKYNEQFF. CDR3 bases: TGTGCCAGCAGCTCAGGGACTAGCGGGAGCTGGAAATACAATGAGCAGTTCTTC.

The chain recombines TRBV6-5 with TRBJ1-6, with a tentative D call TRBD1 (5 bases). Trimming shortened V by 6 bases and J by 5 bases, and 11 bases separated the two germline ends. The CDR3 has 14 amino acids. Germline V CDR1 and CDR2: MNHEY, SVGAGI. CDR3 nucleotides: TGTGCCAGCAGGACCCGGGGGGATAATTCACCCCTCCACTTT. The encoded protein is CASRTRGDNSPLHF.

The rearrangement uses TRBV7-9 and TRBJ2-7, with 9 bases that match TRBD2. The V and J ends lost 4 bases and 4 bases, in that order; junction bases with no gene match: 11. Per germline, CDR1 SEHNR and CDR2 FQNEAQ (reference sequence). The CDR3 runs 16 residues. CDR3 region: CASSSVVREGSYEQYF. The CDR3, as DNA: TGTGCCAGCAGCTCCGTGGTGCGGGAGGGCTCTTACGAGCAGTACTTC.

The CDR3 region is CASSPGDNPHGGQTMNTGELFF. CDR3 coding DNA: TGTGCCAGCTCACCGGGGGACAACCCCCACGGAGGACAGACCATGAACACCGGGGAGCTGTTTTTT. V is TRBV18 and J is TRBJ2-2, with a weak D call TRBD1 (6 bases). CDR3 length: 22 residues. Trimming removed 3 bases from V and 1 base from J, with 30 bases in between. In germline, CDR1 is KGHSH, CDR2 LQKENI.

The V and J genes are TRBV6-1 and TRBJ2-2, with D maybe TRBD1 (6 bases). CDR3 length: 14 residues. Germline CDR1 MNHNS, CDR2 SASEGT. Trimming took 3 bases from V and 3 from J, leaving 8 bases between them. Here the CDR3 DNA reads TGTGCCAGCAGTGAGAGGGGGTACACCGGGGAGCTGTTTTTT. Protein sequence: CASSERGYTGELFF.

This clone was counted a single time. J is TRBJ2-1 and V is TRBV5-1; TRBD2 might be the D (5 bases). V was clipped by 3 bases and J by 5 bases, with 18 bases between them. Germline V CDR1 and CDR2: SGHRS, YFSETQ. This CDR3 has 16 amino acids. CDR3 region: CASSSGWGVPHNEQFF. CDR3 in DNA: TGCGCCAGCAGCTCCGGCTGGGGAGTCCCCCACAATGAGCAGTTCTTC.

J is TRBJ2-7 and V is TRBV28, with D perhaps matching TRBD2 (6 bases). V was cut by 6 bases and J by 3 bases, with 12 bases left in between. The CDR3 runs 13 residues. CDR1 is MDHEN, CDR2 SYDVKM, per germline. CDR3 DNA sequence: TGTGCCAGCAGGGGGGACGGGAGCTACGAGCAGTACTTC. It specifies CASRGDGSYEQYF. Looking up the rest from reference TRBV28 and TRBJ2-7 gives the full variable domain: DVKVTQSSRYLVKRTGEKVFLECVQDMDHENMFWYRQDPGLGLRLIYFSYDVKMKEKGDIPEGYSVSREKKERFSLILESASTNQTSMYLCASRGDGSYEQYFGPGTRLTVT.

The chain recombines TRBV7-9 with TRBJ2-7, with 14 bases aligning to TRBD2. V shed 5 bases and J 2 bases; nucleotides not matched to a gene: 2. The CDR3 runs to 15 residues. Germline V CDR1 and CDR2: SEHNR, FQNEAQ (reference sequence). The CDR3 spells CASSGGLAGAYEQYF. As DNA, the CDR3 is TGTGCCAGCAGCGGGGGACTAGCGGGAGCCTACGAGCAGTACTTC. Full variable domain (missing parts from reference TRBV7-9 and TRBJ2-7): DTGVSQNPRHKITKRGQNVTFRCDPISEHNRLYWYRQTLGQGPEFLTYFQNEAQLEKSRLLSDRFSAERPKGSFSTLEIQRTEQGDSAMYLCASSGGLAGAYEQYFGPGTRLTVT.

CDR3 sequence (DNA): TGTGCCAGTAGCGGATGGACTAGCGGGAATAACGAGCAGTACTTC. Amino acid sequence: CASSGWTSGNNEQYF. This chain joins TRBV19 and TRBJ2-7; 12 nucleotides line up with TRBD2. V shed 6 bases and J 5 bases; nucleotides not matched to a gene: 8. CDR3 length: 15 amino acids. Germline assignment: CDR1 LNHDA and CDR2 SQIVND (reference sequence).

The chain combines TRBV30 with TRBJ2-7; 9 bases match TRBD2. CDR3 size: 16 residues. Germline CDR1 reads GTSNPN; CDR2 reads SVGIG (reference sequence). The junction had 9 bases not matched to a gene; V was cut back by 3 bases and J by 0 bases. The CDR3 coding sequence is TGTGCCTGGAGGCCCACCTTAGCGGGAGCCTCCTACGAGCAGTACTTC. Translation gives CAWRPTLAGASYEQYF.

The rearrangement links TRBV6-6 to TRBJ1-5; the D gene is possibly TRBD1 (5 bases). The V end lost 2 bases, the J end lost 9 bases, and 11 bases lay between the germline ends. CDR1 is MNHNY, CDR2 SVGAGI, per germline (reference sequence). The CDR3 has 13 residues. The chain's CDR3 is CASSYNPGGPQHF. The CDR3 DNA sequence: TGTGCCAGCAGTTACAACCCCGGGGGGCCCCAGCATTTT.

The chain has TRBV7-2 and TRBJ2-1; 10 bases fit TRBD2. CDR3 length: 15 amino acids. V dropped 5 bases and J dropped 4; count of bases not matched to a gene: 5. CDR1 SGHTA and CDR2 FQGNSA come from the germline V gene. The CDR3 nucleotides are TGTGCCAGCAGCGGCACTAGCGGGGCATACAATGAGCAGTTCTTC. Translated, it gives CASSGTSGAYNEQFF.

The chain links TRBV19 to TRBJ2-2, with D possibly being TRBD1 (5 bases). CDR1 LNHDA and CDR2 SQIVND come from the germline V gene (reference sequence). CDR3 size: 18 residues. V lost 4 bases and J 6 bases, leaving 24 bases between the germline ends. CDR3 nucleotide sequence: TGTGCCAGTAGTAATCCCCTCAAGGGGATCGTGTCCTCCGGGGAGCTGTTTTTT. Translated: CASSNPLKGIVSSGELFF.

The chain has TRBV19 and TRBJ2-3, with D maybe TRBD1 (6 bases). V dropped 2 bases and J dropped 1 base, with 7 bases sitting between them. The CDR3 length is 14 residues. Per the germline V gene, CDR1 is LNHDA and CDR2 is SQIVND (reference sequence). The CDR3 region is CASSISGGTDTQYF. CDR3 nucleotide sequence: TGTGCCAGTAGTATATCAGGGGGCACAGATACGCAGTATTTT.

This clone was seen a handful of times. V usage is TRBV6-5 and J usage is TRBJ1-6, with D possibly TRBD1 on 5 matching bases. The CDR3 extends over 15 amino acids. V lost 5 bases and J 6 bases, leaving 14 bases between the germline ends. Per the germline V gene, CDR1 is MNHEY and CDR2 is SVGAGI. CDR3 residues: CASSRRDGSNSPLHF. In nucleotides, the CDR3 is TGTGCCAGCAGTAGGCGGGACGGATCTAATTCACCCCTCCACTTT.

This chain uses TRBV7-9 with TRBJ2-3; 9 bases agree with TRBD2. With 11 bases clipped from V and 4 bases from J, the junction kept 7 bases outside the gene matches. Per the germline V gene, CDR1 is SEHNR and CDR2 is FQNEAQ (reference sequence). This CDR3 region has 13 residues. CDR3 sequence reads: CAGVAGVADTQYF. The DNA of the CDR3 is TGTGCCGGAGTAGCGGGAGTGGCAGATACGCAGTATTTT.

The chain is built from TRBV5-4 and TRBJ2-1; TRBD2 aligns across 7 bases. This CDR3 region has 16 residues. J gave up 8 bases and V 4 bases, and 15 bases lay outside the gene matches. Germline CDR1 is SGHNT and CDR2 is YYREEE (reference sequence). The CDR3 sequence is CASSLGTTPVFDEQFF. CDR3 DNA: TGTGCCAGCAGCCTGGGGACTACTCCTGTGTTCGATGAGCAGTTCTTC.

Here the CDR3 reads CASSKAGYSYEQYF. DNA of the CDR3: TGTGCCAGCAGCAAGGCGGGCTACTCCTACGAGCAGTACTTC. The V call is TRBV28, the J call TRBJ2-7; possible D gene TRBD2, 5 bases. V was pared by 6 bases and J by 0 bases, with 12 bases between. The CDR3 length is 14 residues. The V gene's germline CDR1 is MDHEN and CDR2 SYDVKM.

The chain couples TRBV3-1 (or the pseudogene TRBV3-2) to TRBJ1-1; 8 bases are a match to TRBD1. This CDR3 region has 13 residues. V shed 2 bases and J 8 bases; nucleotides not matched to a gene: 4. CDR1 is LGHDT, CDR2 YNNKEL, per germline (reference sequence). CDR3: CASSQPTGGEAFF. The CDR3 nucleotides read TGTGCCAGCAGCCAACCTACAGGGGGGGAAGCTTTCTTT.